The clone carrying this T cell receptor beta chain was seen many times. Its antigen remains unknown. Trimming removed 3 bases from V and 3 bases from J; junction bases left unmatched: 4. Germline V CDR1 and CDR2: SGHRS, YFSETQ. This CDR3 is 15 amino acids long. This sample was taken from a study of T cells after yellow fever vaccination. Study in general: SMART-Seq v4 Ultra Low Input prepared libraries from low-cell fractions.

General study findings and limits: Relatively few clonotypes were ones that appeared in both CD4 and CD8 compartments. Post-booster repertoires again held most primary-vaccination clones (96% CD4, over 80% CD8).

A single record per CDR3 protein comes from TCRdb applying MiXCR to the 5' RACE reads. Found here are roughly 300,000 distinct CDR3 sequences, less than 9.5% of them singletons; the top ten hold 17%. The source of this sequence is a man between 18 and 35 years old who received the YFV17D yellow fever vaccine. The material was PBMCs, obtained roughly 47 days after the first yellow fever vaccination. This rearrangement joins TRBV5-1 to TRBJ2-3; 10 nucleotides line up with TRBD1. This CDR3 reads CASSWTGGGTDTQYF. CDR3 sequence (DNA): TGCGCCAGCAGCTGGACAGGGGGGGGGACAGATACGCAGTATTTT. The full variable domain, rest sourced from reference TRBV5-1 and TRBJ2-3, is KAGVTQTPRYLIKTRGQQVTLSCSPISGHRSVSWYQQTPGQGLQFLFEYFSETQRNKGNFPGRFSGRQFSNSRSEMNVSTLELGDSALYLCASSWTGGGTDTQYFGPGTRLTVL.